These T cell receptor beta chains were read from a single sample in a study of CD8 T cells in Susac syndrome. Each CDR3 protein gets one entry after TCRdb re-called the immunoSEQ multiplex PCR reads with MiXCR. The sample lists some 140,000 distinct CDR3 sequences, 95% occurring once. Source material: CD8+ T cells from PBMCs. The receptors stem from a human donor with Susac syndrome. Each CDR3 is given with its conserved first and last residue. Fields, in order: clone size, J gene, V gene, CDR3 protein. Size is stated for part of the rows, as once, few or many counts, or as a class when the clone is expanded.

clone_size: .
j_call: TRBJ2-7
v_call: TRBV20-1
cdr3_aa: CSANSNREQYF

clone_size: once
j_call: TRBJ2-1
v_call: TRBV9
cdr3_aa: CASSGGTAYNEQFF

clone_size: .
j_call: TRBJ2-3
v_call: TRBV7-9
cdr3_aa: CASGLGRDTDTQYF

clone_size: .
j_call: TRBJ2-1
v_call: TRBV12-3/TRBV12-4
cdr3_aa: CASSETSSNEQFF

clone_size: .
j_call: TRBJ1-4
v_call: TRBV20-1
cdr3_aa: CSARATWAPTNEKLFF

clone_size: .
j_call: TRBJ2-6
v_call: TRBV7-9
cdr3_aa: CASSSTGSEPGANVLTF

clone_size: .
j_call: TRBJ2-7
v_call: TRBV9
cdr3_aa: CASSASRSYGDEQYF

clone_size: .
j_call: TRBJ2-7
v_call: TRBV3-1
cdr3_aa: CASSPRPDRPTYEQYF

clone_size: .
j_call: TRBJ2-5
v_call: TRBV4-1
cdr3_aa: CASSQDQLETQYF

clone_size: .
j_call: TRBJ2-7
v_call: TRBV12-3/TRBV12-4
cdr3_aa: CAVKGTGSHEQYF

clone_size: .
j_call: TRBJ2-1
v_call: TRBV19
cdr3_aa: CASSMGGSSYNEQFF